This TCR beta chain stems from a study of T cell responses to AZD1222 COVID-19 vaccine. Clones were sequenced by immunoSEQ multiplex PCR, and TCRdb holds only the in-frame ones, with some missing. The sample yields under 200,000 clones, about 90% seen once. CDR1 and CDR2 from the germline V gene are LGHDT and YNNKEL (reference sequence). The CDR3 loop spans 12 amino acids. V dropped 3 bases and J dropped 4 bases, with 4 bases sitting between them. The sequence came from an adult in good health. The sequences come from peripheral blood, collected on day 0 of MenACWY control vaccination. This chain connects TRBV3-1 (or the pseudogene TRBV3-2) to TRBJ2-1; D is ambiguous. The CDR3 region is CASSQPYNEQFF. In DNA, the CDR3 is TGTGCCAGCAGCCAGCCTTACAATGAGCAGTTCTTC.